Shown below are 15 T cell receptor beta chains from a single sample sequenced in a study of shared clonotypes between healthy human individuals (dated by TCRdb to 2018 to 2021). Receptors were amplified or captured by the immunoSEQ multiplex PCR assay. What TCRdb holds here is the immuneACCESS table cut down to in-frame rearrangements. Part of the clones is not present; checked against another copy, under half of the missing clones reflect an unresolved V gene, and the others are unexplained. The sample records roughly 2.1 million clones, more than 85% of which are singletons. Jointly, the top ten make up 1.5% to 2% of the sample. CD8 naive samples consisted of CD45RO-negative cells that were positively selected for CCR7, yielding a CD45RA+CCR7+ population without TemRA cells. Sequencing input: naive CD8+ T cells from PBMCs. The cell subset or site label corresponds to: CD45RA+CCR7+. These receptors were taken from a man younger than 30 in good health. Some clones in this sample may be carry-over from other donors' samples.

This clone was recorded once. The V call is TRBV4-2, the J call TRBJ2-2; 7 bases align to TRBD2. CDR1 is LGHNA, CDR2 YNFKEQ, per germline. CDR3 size: 18 residues. V gave up 4 bases and J gave up 6 bases; unmatched junction bases: 17. CDR3 nucleotides: TGTGCCAGCAGCCCTTTTTCGGCTGCGGGAGAAGGGTCCGGGGAGCTGTTTTTT. Its protein is CASSPFSAAGEGSGELFF.

The chain couples TRBV7-8 to TRBJ2-7, with 13 bases lining up with TRBD2. CDR3 length equals 17 residues. Germline V lookup: CDR1 SGHVS, CDR2 FQNEAQ. The V segment lost 5 bases and the J segment 2 bases; nucleotides outside the gene matches: 9. The CDR3 is CASSPGLAGVVPYEQYF. For the CDR3, the DNA is TGTGCCAGCAGCCCCGGACTAGCGGGAGTAGTGCCCTACGAGCAGTACTTC.

The chain recombines TRBV29-1 with TRBJ2-7; 7 bases align to TRBD1. The germline V gene encodes CDR1 SQVTM and CDR2 ANQGSEA. J was trimmed by 3 bases and V by 7 bases; bases with no gene match: 6. The CDR3 has 12 amino acids. DNA for the CDR3: TGCAGCGGCCTGGACAGGAACTACGAGCAGTACTTC. Protein sequence: CSGLDRNYEQYF.

The chain joins TRBV7-2 to TRBJ1-2; no reliable D call. Looked up from germline, CDR1 is SGHTA and CDR2 is FQGNSA. V lost 8 bases, J lost 0 bases, and 13 bases lay in between. This CDR3 region has 14 residues. CDR3 DNA sequence: TGTGCCAGCCTTGCAACAGAAGCTAACTATGGCTACACCTTC. Its translation is CASLATEANYGYTF.

The J gene is TRBJ2-3, the V gene TRBV29-1; a weak D match, TRBD2 (6 bases). Germline CDR1 SQVTM, CDR2 ANQGSEA. The CDR3 covers 12 residues. Deletions cut 8 bases from V and 6 bases from J, with 15 bases between. In DNA, the CDR3 is TGCAGCACCAGACCCAGCGGGGATACGCAGTATTTT. Translating gives CSTRPSGDTQYF.

The V gene is TRBV27, the J gene TRBJ2-3, with D tentatively TRBD2 (5 bases). The CDR3 totals 14 residues. V was pared by 1 base and J by 7 bases, with 12 bases between. Germline V gene data show CDR1 as MNHEY and CDR2 as SMNVEV (reference sequence). CDR3 sequence (DNA): TGTGCCAGCAGTTTATGGACCTCCGGGAATACGCAGTATTTT. Translating gives CASSLWTSGNTQYF.

V is TRBV28 and J is TRBJ1-2, with D possibly being TRBD1 (5 bases). This CDR3 is built from 14 residues. The V end lost 3 bases, the J end lost 4 bases, and 12 bases lay between the germline ends. CDR1 is MDHEN, CDR2 SYDVKM, per germline. The CDR3 loop reads CASSFFGGGYGYTF. The CDR3 region has the DNA TGTGCCAGCAGTTTTTTCGGTGGGGGCTATGGCTACACCTTC.

The count of this clone is one. The CDR3 DNA follows: TGTGCCAGCAGCGTCTTCGGCAATGAGCAGTTCTTC. Its translation is CASSVFGNEQFF. This sequence joins TRBV9 and TRBJ2-1; D gene unclear. Trimming left V 2 bases short and J 6 bases short, with 6 bases between. The length of the CDR3 is 12 residues. Germline-derived CDR1 and CDR2 are SGDLS and YYNGEE.

This clone was counted once. The genes are TRBV29-1 and TRBJ2-7; TRBD1 agrees at 8 bases. Germline values: CDR1 SQVTM, CDR2 ANQGSEA. This CDR3 has 14 residues. The ends lost 4 bases at V and 7 bases at J; junction bases unmatched: 12. The CDR3: CSVVGQGTRGEQYF. The CDR3 coding sequence is TGCAGCGTTGTAGGACAGGGAACGCGAGGGGAGCAGTACTTC.

V is TRBV28 and J is TRBJ1-2, with 12 positions matching TRBD1. With V trimmed by 5 bases and J by 4 bases, 11 bases remained unmatched. The CDR3 loop spans 17 amino acids. CDR1 and CDR2 from the germline V gene are MDHEN and SYDVKM. CDR3 loop: CASSTPGTGGGRYGYTF. The CDR3 bases are TGTGCCAGCAGTACTCCCGGGACAGGGGGCGGTCGCTATGGCTACACCTTC.

V and J are TRBV15 and TRBJ2-7; 7 nucleotides align to TRBD2. V was clipped by 0 bases and J by 0 bases; unmatched bases: 8. The CDR3 contains 17 residues. Germline V gene sequence: CDR1 LNHNV, CDR2 YYDKDF (reference sequence). The CDR3 loop is CATSRDRGVRSSYEQYF. In DNA, the CDR3 is TGTGCCACCAGCAGAGATCGGGGGGTGCGGAGCTCCTACGAGCAGTACTTC.

The chain carries TRBV29-1 and TRBJ2-5; TRBD2 agrees at 9 bases. This CDR3 is 17 amino acids long. After removal of 0 bases from V and 5 bases from J, the junction contained 13 bases not matched to a gene. Per the germline V gene, CDR1 is SQVTM and CDR2 is ANQGSEA. The CDR3 region has the DNA TGCAGCGTTGAAGATCGTCCTCGCGGCGGGAGGGCTGAGACCCAGTACTTC. It yields the protein CSVEDRPRGGRAETQYF.

The chain combines TRBV28 with TRBJ2-5, with D possibly TRBD2 on 6 matching bases. The CDR3 is 14 amino acids. The V end lost 3 bases, the J end lost 6 bases, and 14 bases lay between the germline ends. Germline loops: CDR1 MDHEN, CDR2 SYDVKM. The CDR3 is CASSFEGGPQTQYF. CDR3 sequence (DNA): TGTGCCAGCAGTTTTGAGGGAGGCCCCCAGACCCAGTACTTC.

The rearrangement joins TRBV7-9 to TRBJ1-6, with TRBD1 matching 7 bases. The V gene's germline CDR1 is SEHNR and CDR2 FQNEAQ (reference sequence). V shed 3 bases, J shed 8 bases, and the junction held 4 bases outside the gene matches. This CDR3 has 14 residues. CDR3 DNA: TGTGCCAGCAGCTTCAAGGGGGCTGATTCACCCCTCCACTTT. As protein: CASSFKGADSPLHF.

The CDR3 region has the DNA TGTGCCAGCAGTGACCTTTGGACAGGGGGCTCTGGGGCCAACGTCCTGACTTTC. It encodes CASSDLWTGGSGANVLTF. The rearrangement joins TRBV6-1 to TRBJ2-6, with TRBD1 matching 10 bases. This CDR3 is 18 amino acids long. After removal of 3 bases from V and 0 bases from J, the junction contained 5 bases not matched to a gene. The germline CDR1 and CDR2 sequences are MNHNS and SASEGT.